The entry that follows covers one T cell receptor beta chain sequence. The data originate from a study of neoadjuvant nivolumab and ipilimumab in lung cancer. Study overall: The combination arm added day-1 ipilimumab 1 mg/kg to nivolumab 3 mg/kg on days 1, 15, 29.

CDR3 length equals 15 residues. CDR1 ENHRY and CDR2 SYGVKD come from the germline V gene. Between the trimmed V and J ends, which lost 4 bases and 9 bases, there was a span of 22 bases. TCRdb keeps only in-frame clones here, not all; method: immunoSEQ multiplex PCR. Of over 45,000 clones listed, 80% to 90% are singletons. The source is an adult with non-small cell lung cancer. Some clones in this sample may be carry-over from other donors' samples. The sequenced sample was blood, obtained before neoadjuvant nivolumab, alone or with ipilimumab. J is TRBJ2-7 and V is TRBV10-3; a possible D gene is TRBD2 (6 bases). The CDR3 bases are TGTGCCATCAGTGGCGGGGCGACCCAGCCCACGGTGCAGTACTTC. Its protein is CAISGGATQPTVQYF.